A selection of T cell receptor beta chains follows, all from one sample in a study of T cells in Graves' hyperthyroidism and ophthalmopathy. One entry per CDR3 protein results from TCRdb running MiXCR on the multiplex PCR reads. The top ten hold around 15% of the sample, which has 650,000 to 700,000 distinct CDR3 sequences, roughly 17% seen once. The material sequenced was blood. The receptor source for this set is a man aged 50-59 years with Graves' hyperthyroidism. CDR3s include the opening cysteine and the closing phenylalanine or tryptophan.

V gene	J gene	CDR3 protein
TRBV6-1	TRBJ2-7	CAGRGRAYEQYF
TRBV24-1	TRBJ2-1	CATAPGDSSYNEQFF
TRBV20-1	TRBJ2-2	CSARETGNTGELFF
TRBV6-2/TRBV6-3	TRBJ2-7	CASSYSSGGDYEQYF
TRBV10-3	TRBJ1-5	CAISESRGTRPQHF
TRBV5-1	TRBJ2-1	CASSLEGVEQFF
TRBV19	TRBJ2-1	CASSPGLAGGSGYNEQFF
TRBV6-1	TRBJ2-1	CASSTTIEQFF
TRBV30	TRBJ2-3	CAWYTSGSSDTQYF
TRBV19	TRBJ2-1	CASSIPRGREPYNEQFF
TRBV6-1	TRBJ1-1	CASTPGATMNTEAFF
TRBV24-1	TRBJ2-1	CATSDFVYEQFF
TRBV6-2/TRBV6-3	TRBJ2-1	CASSRAGEYNEQFF
TRBV7-3	TRBJ2-2	CASSSYSGSLNGELFF
TRBV11-1	TRBJ2-1	CASSKTSGRASDEQFF
TRBV2	TRBJ2-5	CASSEEVEETQYF
TRBV12-3/TRBV12-4	TRBJ1-4	CASSSPLGTNEKLFF